These T cell receptor beta chains were read from a single sample in a study of blood T cell repertoires in COVID-19. The repertoire was sequenced with immunoSEQ multiplex PCR; TCRdb's copy has only in-frame clones and lacks some. The sample comprises about 220,000 clones, roughly 80% of which are singletons, and about 5.6% rests with the top ten. Sequencing was done on a sample of peripheral blood. These receptors all come from a woman in her 70s with COVID-19, enrolled during active disease. Each CDR3 is given with its conserved first and last residue. The D gene is left open where the match is weak. Size is omitted from some rows. Given values are once, few, many or a class for expanded clones.

V	J	size	D	length	DNA	CDR3
TRBV4-2	TRBJ2-1	-	TRBD2	17	TGTGCCAGCAGCCTCGATGCAACTAGCGGGAGTTACCATGAGCAGTTCTTC	CASSLDATSGSYHEQFF
TRBV5-1	TRBJ2-1	-	TRBD1	14	TGCGCCAGCAGCTTGATGGGACAGGGGGATGAGCAGTTCTTC	CASSLMGQGDEQFF
TRBV2	TRBJ2-7	-	TRBD2	15	TGTGCCAGCAGAGAGGGACTAGCGGGGATCTACGAGCAGTACTTC	CASREGLAGIYEQYF
TRBV7-2	TRBJ2-5	few	-	14	TGTGCCAGCAGCTTACTAGCGTCCCAAGAGACCCAGTACTTC	CASSLLASQETQYF
TRBV5-1	TRBJ1-6	-	-	14	TGCGCCAGCAGCTTGGAATCCCTTAATTCACCCCTCCACTTT	CASSLESLNSPLHF
TRBV29-1	TRBJ2-5	-	TRBD2	13	TGCAGCGTTGACTCGGGGGGTGAAGAGACCCAGTACTTC	CSVDSGGEETQYF
TRBV7-9	TRBJ1-3	-	TRBD1	14	TGTGCCAGCACCCAACAGGGGGCTGGAAACACCATATATTTT	CASTQQGAGNTIYF
TRBV29-1	TRBJ2-1	-	TRBD1	15	TGCAGCTATTTGAGGGGGGACAGGGCCACCAATGAGCAGTTCTTC	CSYLRGDRATNEQFF
TRBV5-4	TRBJ2-5	-	TRBD1	13	TGTGCCAGCAGCAAACAGGGGAAAGAGACCCAGTACTTC	CASSKQGKETQYF
TRBV28	TRBJ2-5	-	TRBD1	14	TGTGCCAGCAGTCCGACAGGGGGGCGGAAGACCCAGTACTTC	CASSPTGGRKTQYF
TRBV2	TRBJ2-2	-	TRBD1	18	TGTGCCAGCAGTGAGTTTCTTATGACAGGGACGAACACCGGGGAGCTGTTTTTT	CASSEFLMTGTNTGELFF
TRBV27	TRBJ2-2	-	TRBD2	14	TGTGCCAGCAGTACTCCTAGCGGGAGGGGGGAGCTGTTTTTT	CASSTPSGRGELFF
TRBV7-2	TRBJ1-1	-	-	13	TGTGCCAGCAGCGTCAGGATGAACACTGAAGCTTTCTTT	CASSVRMNTEAFF
TRBV7-9	TRBJ2-5	-	-	13	TGTGCCAGCAGCCCCAGGGGTCCAGAGACCCAGTACTTC	CASSPRGPETQYF
TRBV3-1/TRBV3-2	TRBJ2-7	few	-	12	TGTGCCAGCAGCCAAGGAACTCCCTGGCAGTACTTC	CASSQGTPWQYF
TRBV7-2	TRBJ1-5	-	-	15	TGTGCCAGCAGCTTAGTATCGGGGGGCAATCAGCCCCAGCATTTT	CASSLVSGGNQPQHF
TRBV19	TRBJ1-4	-	TRBD1	13	TGTGCCAGTAGTGCTGGGACAGTTGAAAAACTGTTTTTT	CASSAGTVEKLFF
TRBV2	TRBJ1-1	-	-	13	TGTGCCAGCAGTGAAGAAAGGACTACTGAAGCTTTCTTT	CASSEERTTEAFF
TRBV28	TRBJ1-3	-	TRBD1	15	TGTGCCAGCAGTCGGGCGGGACAGGGGGAGAACACCATATATTTT	CASSRAGQGENTIYF
TRBV5-5	TRBJ2-2	-	TRBD2	16	TGTGCCAGCAGCCCGAGGACTAGCGGAAACACCGGGGAGCTGTTTTTT	CASSPRTSGNTGELFF
TRBV3-1/TRBV3-2	TRBJ2-6	-	TRBD2	18	TGTGCCAGCAGCCCCTTCCTAGCGGGAGAACCTGGGGCCAACGTCCTGACTTTC	CASSPFLAGEPGANVLTF
TRBV29-1	TRBJ2-7	-	TRBD2	14	TGCAGCGTGGGGCACGGGGGGATCAGCTACGAGCAGTACTTC	CSVGHGGISYEQYF
TRBV15	TRBJ2-7	-	TRBD1	14	TGTGCCACCAGCAGGCCGGGACAGCCCTACGAGCAGTACTTC	CATSRPGQPYEQYF
TRBV6-2/TRBV6-3	TRBJ2-3	-	-	18	TGTGCCAGCAGTTACTCCGTGGCTAGCCGTTTCCACACAGATACGCAGTATTTT	CASSYSVASRFHTDTQYF
TRBV29-1	TRBJ2-1	-	TRBD2	14	TGCAGCGTACACCCGGGACTAGCGGCCAATGAGCAGTTCTTC	CSVHPGLAANEQFF
TRBV24-1	TRBJ2-5	-	-	16	TGTGCCACCAGTGATTCTCGTGTGGGGGCGCGAGAGACCCAGTACTTC	CATSDSRVGARETQYF
TRBV5-1	TRBJ1-1	-	-	15	TGCGCCAGCAGCTTGGGGACAGACATGAACACTGAAGCTTTCTTT	CASSLGTDMNTEAFF
TRBV6-7	TRBJ2-5	once	TRBD2	17	TGTGCCAGCAGTAGGCCGTCCCGCGGGAGGAGGGTGGAGACCCAGTACTTC	CASSRPSRGRRVETQYF
TRBV7-3	TRBJ1-1	-	TRBD1	18	TGTGCCAGCAGCCAACAGAACAGGGGCCAACAACAGAACACTGAAGCTTTCTTT	CASSQQNRGQQQNTEAFF
TRBV24-1	TRBJ2-3	-	TRBD2	14	TGTGCCACCAGTGAGACTAGCGGGAGATATACGCAGTATTTT	CATSETSGRYTQYF
TRBV5-1	TRBJ1-1	-	-	15	TGCGCCAGCAGCTTGGCCTGGACAGAGAACACTGAAGCTTTCTTT	CASSLAWTENTEAFF
TRBV29-1	TRBJ1-5	-	-	14	TGCAGCGTTGTGGTTGGGGGCGCCAATCAGCCCCAGCATTTT	CSVVVGGANQPQHF
TRBV6-6	TRBJ2-2	-	-	14	TGTGCCAGCAGACGGGGAGAGAACACCGGGGAGCTGTTTTTT	CASRRGENTGELFF
TRBV12-3/TRBV12-4	TRBJ1-5	-	-	13	TGTGCCAGCAGCCAGGGTGGCAATCAGCCCCAGCATTTT	CASSQGGNQPQHF
TRBV3-1/TRBV3-2	TRBJ2-7	-	TRBD2	16	TGTGCCAGCAGCCAAGGTATTAGCGGGACCCCCTACGAGCAGTACTTC	CASSQGISGTPYEQYF
TRBV7-8	TRBJ1-5	-	TRBD1	13	TGTGCCAGCAGCTGGACAGGGGATCAGCCCCAGCATTTT	CASSWTGDQPQHF
TRBV20-1	TRBJ2-7	-	TRBD2	15	TGCAGTGCTAGTGGCCTAGCGGGTGGATCCTACGAGCAGTACTTC	CSASGLAGGSYEQYF
TRBV27	TRBJ1-2	-	-	14	TGTGCCACCCGCCCTCAGGGGAATGACTATGGCTACACCTTC	CATRPQGNDYGYTF
TRBV6-5	TRBJ2-3	-	-	15	TGTGCCAGCAGTTCCCCCCATCAGGGAGGAGATACGCAGTATTTT	CASSSPHQGGDTQYF
TRBV3-1/TRBV3-2	TRBJ1-1	-	-	16	TGTGCCAGCAGCCCTTCCAGGACAGACTCGAACACTGAAGCTTTCTTT	CASSPSRTDSNTEAFF
TRBV10-2	TRBJ2-2	-	TRBD2	16	TGCGCCAGCAGGAATCCGGGACTAGCGATGACCGGGGAGCTGTTTTTT	CASRNPGLAMTGELFF
TRBV5-5	TRBJ2-1	-	-	15	TGTGCCAGCAGCTTGGGTCCTAACTCCTACAATGAGCAGTTCTTC	CASSLGPNSYNEQFF